These 27 T cell receptor beta chains originate from one sample sequenced in a study of shared clonotypes between healthy human individuals. Profiled with immunoSEQ multiplex PCR; TCRdb holds only in-frame clones, not every one. This table holds around 2,000,000 clones, 93% found once. Only CD45RO-negative cells positively selected for CCR7 counted as naive CD8 cells, so terminally differentiated effector memory CD45RA+ cells were excluded. Sequences were obtained from naive CD8+ T cells from PBMCs. Source of these receptors: a man aged 18 to 30 in good health. Some clones in this sample may be carry-over from other donors' samples.

The rearrangement joins TRBV14 to TRBJ2-3; the D call may be TRBD1 or TRBD2 (7 bases each). The germline CDR1 and CDR2 sequences are SGHDN and FVKESK. V was pared by 3 bases and J by 5 bases, with 12 bases between. The CDR3 consists of 14 residues. CDR3 nucleotides: TGTGCCAGCAGCCAGGCCAGGGGGGGAGATACGCAGTATTTT. Residues: CASSQARGGDTQYF.

CDR3 region: CASSVGSGTPNTGELFF. CDR3 nucleotides: TGTGCCAGCAGCGTAGGCTCCGGAACCCCGAACACCGGGGAGCTGTTTTTT. V and J are TRBV9 and TRBJ2-2; D ambiguous. The germline gives CDR1 SGDLS, CDR2 YYNGEE. This CDR3 region has 17 residues. Trimming stripped 0 bases from V and 0 bases from J, with 12 bases between.

V and J are TRBV28 and TRBJ2-1; 10 bases line up with TRBD1. V lost 2 bases to trimming and J lost 7 bases; unmatched junction nucleotides: 8. Germline V gives CDR1 MDHEN, CDR2 SYDVKM. The CDR3 consists of 16 residues. CDR3 in amino acids: CASSLTGQGLGNEQFF. CDR3 coding DNA: TGTGCCAGCAGTTTAACGGGACAGGGGCTGGGGAATGAGCAGTTCTTC.

This sequence joins TRBV7-9 and TRBJ2-1; 13 bases fit TRBD2. Germline trimming cut 3 bases from V and 7 bases from J; bases unmatched to any gene: 6. Per germline, CDR1 SEHNR and CDR2 FQNEAQ (reference sequence). The CDR3 length is 16 residues. The CDR3 reads CASSFFKGLAGNEQFF. The CDR3 DNA follows: TGTGCCAGCAGCTTTTTTAAGGGACTAGCGGGAAATGAGCAGTTCTTC.

V usage is TRBV28 and J usage is TRBJ1-5; D possibly corresponds to TRBD1 (6 bases). CDR3 length equals 15 residues. Trimming removed 1 base at V and 5 bases at J, with 12 bases between. CDR1 MDHEN and CDR2 SYDVKM come from the germline V gene. In DNA, the CDR3 is TGTGCCAGCAGTTTATATCGGGGGCCCGATCAGCCCCAGCATTTT. Protein: CASSLYRGPDQPQHF.

The V call is TRBV19, the J call TRBJ1-5, with D hard to call. The V end was cut by 2 bases, the J end by 7 bases, with 12 bases between. Per the germline V gene, CDR1 is LNHDA and CDR2 is SQIVND (reference sequence). CDR3 length: 14 amino acids. The CDR3 nucleotides read TGTGCCAGTAGTATATCCGGCCTGGGGCAGCCCCAGCATTTT. Residues: CASSISGLGQPQHF.

This chain joins TRBV6-1 and TRBJ2-7; no clear D. This CDR3 comprises 14 residues. V dropped 1 base and J dropped 3 bases, with 10 bases sitting between them. CDR1 and CDR2 from the germline V gene are MNHNS and SASEGT. CDR3 region: CASSEEDRDYEQYF. The CDR3 DNA follows: TGTGCCAGCAGTGAAGAAGACCGAGACTACGAGCAGTACTTC.

V usage is TRBV4-1 and J usage is TRBJ2-1; 7 positions match TRBD2. The CDR3 consists of 12 residues. Germline CDR1 is MGHRA and CDR2 is YSYEKL. The V segment lost 6 bases and the J segment 9 bases; nucleotides outside the gene matches: 5. The chain's CDR3 is CASRPGGGEQFF. CDR3 DNA sequence: TGCGCCAGCAGACCGGGGGGAGGTGAGCAGTTCTTC.

The J gene is TRBJ2-7, the V gene TRBV7-8, with D possibly being TRBD1 or TRBD2 (5 bases each). CDR3 length: 15 residues. Germline V gives CDR1 SGHVS, CDR2 FQNEAQ. With 2 bases removed from V and 2 bases from J, the gap between germline ends came to 13 bases. The CDR3 DNA is TGTGCCAGCAGCTTAATACGGGACGGCACCTACGAGCAGTACTTC. Amino acid sequence: CASSLIRDGTYEQYF.

The genes are TRBV2 and TRBJ2-5; D perhaps matches TRBD1 (5 bases). The germline V and J ends were trimmed by 6 bases and 0 bases, with 11 bases remaining between them. The CDR3 spans 14 residues. Germline V lookup: CDR1 SNHLY, CDR2 FYNNEI. CDR3 nucleotides: TGTGCCAGCAGCCTCAGACAGCACCAAGAGACCCAGTACTTC. Amino acid sequence: CASSLRQHQETQYF.

V is TRBV7-9 and J is TRBJ2-2; the match to TRBD2 covers 7 bases. Germline values: CDR1 SEHNR, CDR2 FQNEAQ (reference sequence). There are 18 residues in the CDR3. The J segment lost 4 bases and the V segment lost 5 bases, leaving 16 bases of the junction unmatched. The CDR3 nucleotides read TGTGCCAGCAGCCTCCCGCGGAGTACTAGCGCCTCCACCGGGGAGCTGTTTTTT. Its translation is CASSLPRSTSASTGELFF.

The chain is built from TRBV27 and TRBJ2-3; D gene uncertain. The CDR3 totals 14 residues. Germline V gene lookup returns CDR1 MNHEY and CDR2 SMNVEV (reference sequence). V lost 6 bases and J 2 bases, leaving 12 bases between the germline ends. CDR3 DNA: TGTGCCAGCAGCTCTAGAATAACCACAGATACGCAGTATTTT. Translation: CASSSRITTDTQYF.

This clone was detected once. This chain uses TRBV7-9 with TRBJ2-1, with a tentative D call TRBD2 (6 bases). Germline V gene sequence: CDR1 SEHNR, CDR2 FQNEAQ (reference sequence). V lost 5 bases and J lost 12, with 14 bases in between. The CDR3 has 12 residues. The CDR3 is CASSEEGVGQFF. Written as DNA, the CDR3 is TGTGCCAGCAGCGAGGAGGGTGTCGGGCAGTTCTTC.

The chain links TRBV15 to TRBJ2-5; D gene unclear. Trimming shortened V by 5 bases and J by 2 bases, and 15 bases separated the two germline ends. The CDR3 contains 15 residues. Per the germline V gene, CDR1 is LNHNV and CDR2 is YYDKDF (reference sequence). The CDR3 sequence: CATSPNPEAQETQYF. The CDR3 region has the DNA TGTGCCACCAGCCCCAACCCAGAAGCGCAAGAGACCCAGTACTTC.

As to this clone: Different DNA sequences within this sample yield the same CDR3. The chain employs TRBV7-9 and TRBJ1-5; 9 nucleotides align to TRBD1. V was clipped by 2 bases and J by 7 bases; unmatched bases: 3. The CDR3 loop spans 14 amino acids. The germline V gene encodes CDR1 SEHNR and CDR2 FQNEAQ (reference sequence). CDR3 nucleotides: TGTGCCAGCAGCTTAAGTACAGGGGGCCAGCCCCAGCATTTT. As protein: CASSLSTGGQPQHF.

The rearrangement links TRBV7-9 to TRBJ2-7; TRBD1 is a possible D gene (6 bases). Between the trimmed V and J ends, which lost 1 base and 5 bases, there was a span of 12 bases. Germline V gives CDR1 SEHNR, CDR2 FQNEAQ (reference sequence). The CDR3 is 14 residues long. The CDR3 protein is CASSLGGRGDEQYF. CDR3 DNA sequence: TGTGCCAGCAGCTTAGGTGGCAGGGGAGACGAGCAGTACTTC.

The chain couples TRBV30 to TRBJ2-1; D is undetermined. Trimming stripped 1 base from V and 8 bases from J, with 9 bases between. The germline CDR1 and CDR2 sequences are GTSNPN and SVGIG (reference sequence). The CDR3 is 12 amino acids. CDR3 region: CAWSGLSDEQFF. The DNA for the CDR3 is TGTGCCTGGAGTGGACTTTCCGATGAGCAGTTCTTC.

The chain joins TRBV25-1 to TRBJ2-7; no clear D gene. Germline V gene lookup returns CDR1 MGHDK and CDR2 SYGVNS. There are 16 residues in the CDR3. V lost 2 bases and J 1 base, leaving 15 bases between the germline ends. The CDR3 spells CASSERSLVGSYEQYF. The DNA of the CDR3 is TGTGCCAGCAGTGAACGGTCTCTGGTCGGTTCCTACGAGCAGTACTTC.

A note on this clone: Other DNA sequences from this sample encode an identical CDR3 as well. The V and J genes are TRBV7-9 and TRBJ2-5; D uncertain. There are 12 residues in the CDR3. Germline-derived CDR1 and CDR2 are SEHNR and FQNEAQ (reference sequence). V was pared by 2 bases and J by 3 bases, with 4 bases between. CDR3 sequence: CASSLPEETQYF. The CDR3, as DNA: TGTGCCAGCAGCTTACCCGAAGAGACCCAGTACTTC.

CDR3 sequence reads: CASSLAGQAKNTEAFF. In DNA, the CDR3 is TGCGCCAGCAGCTTGGCCGGGCAGGCTAAGAACACTGAAGCTTTCTTT. The V and J genes are TRBV5-1 and TRBJ1-1; no clear D. CDR1 is SGHRS and CDR2 is YFSETQ in the germline V gene. V was pared by 0 bases and J by 1 base, with 13 bases between. CDR3 length equals 16 residues.

This clone was seen more than once but under ten times. This chain connects TRBV30 to TRBJ1-1, with no clear D. There are 11 residues in the CDR3. CDR1 and CDR2 (germline): GTSNPN, SVGIG (reference sequence). V lost 3 bases and J 6 bases, leaving 8 bases between the germline ends. As DNA, the CDR3 is TGTGCCTGGAGGTTAGGATCTGAAGCTTTCTTT. This gives the protein CAWRLGSEAFF.

The chain carries TRBV2 and TRBJ1-4; 10 nucleotides align to TRBD1. With V trimmed by 10 bases and J by 6 bases, 8 bases remained unmatched. Germline V CDR1 and CDR2: SNHLY, FYNNEI. The CDR3 sequence is 14 residues long. The CDR3 sequence: CATERGTGDEKLFF. The CDR3 nucleotides read TGTGCCACTGAAAGAGGGACAGGGGATGAAAAACTGTTTTTT.

Concerning this clone itself: Given a much more abundant clone one base away, this may be a read error. This sample also contains other DNA sequences that code for the same CDR3. This rearrangement joins TRBV28 to TRBJ2-7; tentatively, D is TRBD2 (6 bases). The V end was cut by 4 bases, the J end by 0 bases, with 7 bases between. CDR3 length: 13 amino acids. Germline-derived CDR1 and CDR2 are MDHEN and SYDVKM. The CDR3 sequence is CASSSGSSYEQYF. The DNA for the CDR3 is TGTGCCAGCAGTTCCGGGAGCTCCTACGAGCAGTACTTC.

The V gene is TRBV7-9, the J gene TRBJ1-1; maybe TRBD1 (6 bases). Germline V gene data show CDR1 as SEHNR and CDR2 as FQNEAQ (reference sequence). The length of the CDR3 is 15 residues. V shed 1 base and J shed 4 bases, with 13 bases lying between them. The CDR3 sequence is CASSLVVGAPTEAFF. In nucleotides, the CDR3 is TGTGCCAGCAGCTTAGTAGTGGGGGCGCCCACTGAAGCTTTCTTT.

Only one count was recorded for this clone. The chain links TRBV29-1 to TRBJ2-3; tentatively, D is TRBD2 (5 bases). CDR3 length: 13 residues. Trimming removed 3 bases from V and 2 bases from J, with 9 bases in between. The V gene's germline CDR1 is SQVTM and CDR2 ANQGSEA. CDR3 loop: CSVEGENTDTQYF. The CDR3, as DNA: TGCAGCGTTGAGGGAGAAAACACAGATACGCAGTATTTT.

This chain uses TRBV28 with TRBJ2-3; D is undetermined. Germline V gene data show CDR1 as MDHEN and CDR2 as SYDVKM. With 1 base removed from V and 7 bases from J, the gap between germline ends came to 3 bases. The CDR3 contains 11 residues. As DNA, the CDR3 is TGTGCCAGCAGTTTATCTAATACGCAGTATTTT. Translating it yields CASSLSNTQYF. The full variable domain, completed using reference TRBV28 and TRBJ2-3, is DVKVTQSSRYLVKRTGEKVFLECVQDMDHENMFWYRQDPGLGLRLIYFSYDVKMKEKGDIPEGYSVSREKKERFSLILESASTNQTSMYLCASSLSNTQYFGPGTRLTVL.

V usage is TRBV11-2 and J usage is TRBJ2-1; 11 nucleotides agree with TRBD2. CDR1 is SGHAT and CDR2 is FQNNGV in the germline V gene. The CDR3 runs 15 residues. The junction had 6 bases not matched to a gene; V was cut back by 5 bases and J by 6 bases. The CDR3 DNA follows: TGTGCCAGCAGCGAAACCGGGACTAGCGGCAATGAGCAGTTCTTC. This codes for CASSETGTSGNEQFF.